Listed below are T cell receptor beta chains from one sample, sequenced in a study of T-cell reconstitution after alpha-beta-depleted transplantation in children. A single record per CDR3 protein comes from TCRdb applying MiXCR to the PCR reads. The data contain some 390,000 distinct CDR3 sequences, approximately 20% of them singletons. The sample in question was PBMCs from the stem cell graft donor, obtained from the stem cell graft. These receptors were collected from a human donor who donated a stem cell graft to a child with acute myeloid leukemia. CDR3s include the opening cysteine and the closing phenylalanine or tryptophan. A D gene is named only where the DNA matches it firmly. The size entry is marked missing in some rows and otherwise reads once, few, many or a size class.

abundance,j_gene,v_gene,d_gene,CDR3aa,CDR3nt
NA,TRBJ1-5,TRBV12-3/TRBV12-4,TRBD1,CASSLEWTGNSNQPQHF,TGTGCCAGCAGTTTAGAGTGGACAGGAAATAGCAATCAGCCCCAGCATTTT
NA,TRBJ2-7,TRBV28,TRBD2,CASSESGTSGSYEQYF,TGTGCCAGCAGTGAATCCGGGACTAGCGGGAGCTACGAGCAGTACTTC
once,TRBJ2-7,TRBV5-1,NA,CASSLLPAAPHRPGVAYEQYF,TGCGCCAGCAGCTTGCTACCCGCAGCCCCCCATCGCCCAGGGGTAGCCTACGAGCAGTACTTC
many,TRBJ2-7,TRBV20-1,TRBD2,CSVALAGGFYEQYF,TGCAGTGTTGCTCTAGCGGGAGGGTTCTACGAGCAGTACTTC
many,TRBJ2-7,TRBV7-2,TRBD2,CASSLTIAGVSEQYF,TGTGCCAGCAGCTTAACGATAGCGGGAGTTAGCGAGCAGTACTTC
NA,TRBJ1-1,TRBV4-3,NA,CASSQETGFTEAFF,TGCGCCAGCAGCCAAGAAACGGGTTTTACTGAAGCTTTCTTT
many,TRBJ2-6,TRBV7-9,TRBD1,CASSRQGAGANVLTF,TGTGCCAGCAGCAGACAGGGTGCTGGGGCCAACGTCCTGACTTTC
NA,TRBJ2-1,TRBV7-9,NA,CASSPRHQSSYNEQFF,TGTGCCAGCAGCCCACGACACCAGAGCTCCTACAATGAGCAGTTCTTC
NA,TRBJ1-4,TRBV28,NA,CASRPSGGAEKLFF,TGTGCCAGCAGGCCTTCTGGGGGCGCGGAAAAACTGTTTTTT
many,TRBJ2-7,TRBV20-1,NA,CSARDGQGGYEQYF,TGCAGTGCTAGAGATGGCCAGGGCGGCTACGAGCAGTACTTC
few,TRBJ2-1,TRBV5-1,NA,CASSADLARTYNEQFF,TGCGCCAGCAGCGCGGATTTAGCGAGGACCTACAATGAGCAGTTCTTC
many,TRBJ1-1,TRBV12-3/TRBV12-4,NA,CASSLRQLNTEAFF,TGTGCCAGCAGTTTACGACAGCTGAACACTGAAGCTTTCTTT
few,TRBJ2-1,TRBV7-2,NA,CASSLASGNSGYNEQFF,TGTGCCAGCAGCTTAGCGAGCGGAAATAGCGGCTACAATGAGCAGTTCTTC
many,TRBJ2-3,TRBV29-1,TRBD2,CSVEGLADSTDTQYF,TGCAGCGTTGAAGGGCTAGCGGATAGCACAGATACGCAGTATTTT
few,TRBJ2-6,TRBV10-3,TRBD1,CAISAAGTAYPSGANVLTF,TGTGCCATCAGCGCGGCCGGGACAGCTTACCCATCTGGGGCCAACGTCCTGACTTTC
few,TRBJ1-3,TRBV28,NA,CASSLSDSGNTIYF,TGTGCCAGCAGTTTATCGGACTCTGGAAACACCATATATTTT
NA,TRBJ2-5,TRBV10-3,NA,CAISTAQETQYF,TGTGCCATCTCTACGGCCCAAGAGACCCAGTACTTC
few,TRBJ2-7,TRBV10-2,NA,CATTGNSYEQYF,TGCGCCACGACTGGAAATTCCTACGAGCAGTACTTC
NA,TRBJ2-1,TRBV7-2,TRBD1,CASSNQGETYNEQFF,TGTGCCAGCAGCAACCAGGGGGAGACCTACAATGAGCAGTTCTTC
NA,TRBJ2-1,TRBV10-3,TRBD2,CAISEMLGGTSSEQFF,TGTGCCATCAGTGAGATGTTGGGGGGGACTAGCTCTGAGCAGTTCTTC
many,TRBJ1-5,TRBV20-1,NA,CSAEQGSSNQPQHF,TGCAGTGCGGAACAGGGAAGTAGCAATCAGCCCCAGCATTTT
NA,TRBJ1-2,TRBV24-1,TRBD1,CATSDGQATGYTF,TGTGCCACCAGTGACGGACAGGCGACTGGCTACACCTTC
NA,TRBJ2-5,TRBV7-9,NA,CASSLIALLAQETQYF,TGTGCCAGCAGCTTAATAGCACTACTAGCCCAAGAGACCCAGTACTTC
few,TRBJ2-3,TRBV9,NA,CASSAPGAGDTQYF,TGTGCCAGCAGCGCCCCAGGGGCGGGCGATACGCAGTATTTT
NA,TRBJ2-3,TRBV5-1,TRBD2,CASSLEVAGDTDTQYF,TGCGCCAGCAGCTTGGAGGTAGCGGGAGACACAGATACGCAGTATTTT
NA,TRBJ1-5,TRBV20-1,TRBD1,CSARANRGSNQPQHF,TGCAGTGCTAGAGCTAACAGGGGAAGCAATCAGCCCCAGCATTTT
NA,TRBJ2-7,TRBV19,NA,CASRRSEINEQYF,TGTGCCAGTAGGAGGAGTGAAATCAACGAGCAGTACTTC
many,TRBJ2-7,TRBV27,TRBD1,CASKTGTGPYEQYF,TGTGCCAGCAAAACCGGGACAGGGCCCTACGAGCAGTACTTC